Below, one T cell receptor beta chain is given with its context. The CDR3 contains 16 residues. Trimming left V 3 bases short and J 8 bases short, with 20 bases between. Germline V gene data show CDR1 as MNHEY and CDR2 as SVGAGI. This entry comes from a study of CD8 T cells in Susac syndrome. Random hexamers were used to reverse transcribe roughly 0.5 to 1 ug of RNA. Across 54 Vbeta and 13 Jbeta, TCR beta CDR3 was amplified with immunoSEQ multiplex PCR. TCRdb recomputed calls from the immunoSEQ multiplex PCR reads with MiXCR, one row per CDR3 protein. The table records hundreds of thousands of distinct CDR3 sequences, approximately 84% of them present only once.

The sample taken for sequencing was CD8+ T cells from PBMCs. The source of this sequence is a human donor with multiple sclerosis. The genes are TRBV6-5 and TRBJ2-1, with D possibly matching TRBD1 (5 bases). CDR3 loop: CASSYGVPIGVDEQFF. DNA for the CDR3: TGTGCCAGCAGTTATGGGGTCCCCATAGGGGTGGATGAGCAGTTCTTC.